This T cell receptor beta chain was identified in a study of cytomegalovirus exposure and HLA in healthy donors (dated by TCRdb to the late 2010s). Some background on the complete study: In an earlier analysis of 587 of the donors, 276 Gb of sequence data and approximately 100 million unique TCR beta sequences from about 190 million T cells were reported. Approximately 330 gigabases of sequencing data and roughly 81 million unique TCR sequences made up an early release that covered fewer than 650 HLA-typed donors. Of the roughly 410 genotyped donors, less than 90% were placed in the genetic ancestry cluster associated with self-reported Caucasian donors. The study was designed to test whether signatures of past pathogen exposure could be identified by cataloging public T cell receptors. The study used immunosequencing to profile the T cell repertoires of approximately 630 subjects and linked those repertoires to cytomegalovirus serostatus. In addition to the first cohort of 650 to 750 subjects, a separate validation cohort of about 120 different subjects was used. To predict cytomegalovirus infection status, the study brought together high-throughput TCR immunosequencing, statistical association of individual TCRs with disease status, and machine learning. A later analysis re-analyzed previously published TCR beta repertoires from 660 or so donors and added high-resolution HLA genotyping to study TCR occurrence patterns. Rather than drawing on any new phenotypic data, the later analysis identified candidate immune exposures from TCR beta sequences and the way those sequences occurred across donors. An earlier analysis of around 540 of the donors applied high-throughput TCR beta sequencing to assess whether each TCR beta V gene segment acted as functional or pseudogenic. Alongside the repertoire data, information on donor age, sex, ethnicity and CMV serostatus was compiled. A later genetic analysis used genome-wide SNP genotypes for about 60% of the 666 donors, treating that subset as a discovery cohort. Every repertoire in the discovery cohort had been generated on one and the same sequencing platform. HLA typing covered class I and class II loci at four-digit resolution. The number of typed donors differed by locus: 629-630 for A, B, C, DRB1 and DQB1; some 500 for DQA1; some 610 for DPA1; and about 450 for DPB1. Roughly 5 DR-DQ haplotypes were handled as single units for association and clustering, since linkage in the cohort was strong. On average, roughly 250,000 unique TCR beta nucleotide sequences were sequenced per donor among a few hundred genotyped donors of the cohort, with 15% to 20% of those sequences being non-productive.

The cohort comprised 550 to 700 healthy bone marrow donors. At the time of sampling, every cohort member was nominally healthy, though immune exposures that went unrecorded were likely present. The donor was CMV seropositive and was included in the group of approximately 310 seropositive cohort members. Each donor provided a peripheral blood sample, and peripheral blood mononuclear cells were used for TCR beta sequencing. Genomic DNA extraction from the blood cell samples was performed with the Qiagen DNeasy Blood Extraction Kit. The germline ends are 13 bases apart after V is trimmed by 4 bases and J by 0 bases. CDR1 is given as MGHRA and CDR2 as YSYEKL, both from the germline V gene. From the cysteine up to the phenylalanine, the CDR3 has a length of 16 residues. Only the CDR3 region is kept as DNA, spanning 48 bases read in frame from base 1. Comment on this clone: This receptor's antigen is unknown. Per-base qualities were not stored, and no clone one base away is much larger.

Broad study findings and their caveats: HLA typing was unavailable for some donors at each locus, so association tests used only the typed subset. In both the original and validation cohorts, the classifier was reported to diagnose cytomegalovirus status with high specificity and sensitivity. A cluster of highly shared sequence variants was judged likely to be a technical artifact of the sequencing pipeline. A later analysis found that most CMV-associated TCR beta chains appeared HLA-restricted, with HLA associations seemingly driven largely by CMV exposure. In a later analysis, several top co-occurrence clusters were reported to appear linked to parvovirus B19, influenza, CMV and Epstein-Barr virus. At a false discovery rate of 0.05, a later analysis linked some 18,000 TCR beta sequences to specific HLA alleles. According to the authors, the approach could potentially be generalized to other disease states and immunological phenotypes. In this cohort, only TCR beta chains were sequenced, and detectable features were limited by the absence of alpha or paired-chain data. A few of the identified cytomegalovirus-associated TCR beta chains were confirmed in vitro to be specific for cytomegalovirus antigens. A later analysis found that HLA-associated TCR beta chains were more clonally expanded and had lower generation probabilities than equally common non-associated chains. For the cohort, immune exposure information was limited to CMV serostatus. According to a later genetic analysis, donors in an Asian-associated ancestry cluster had fewer N-insertions in productive TCRs than the approximately 710-donor mean. The 87-base-pair reads could not distinguish some IMGT-functional V segments, including TRBV6-2 and TRBV6-3, so those segments were excluded. Strong co-occurrence of HLA alleles, especially DR and DQ, made assigning TCR associations to individual alleles difficult. The study listed 164 TCR beta chains as associated with cytomegalovirus. In an earlier analysis of around 600 of the donors, most TCR beta V segments appeared in productive rearrangements about 90% or about 30% of the time, broadly matching IMGT annotations. A further reported finding was that TCR beta sequences accurately predicted the HLA-A and HLA-B alleles for most subjects in the first cohort. The earlier analysis of around 600 of the donors excluded 15 to 20 rarely observed V segments, including chromosome 9 orphons, because counts were too low. In a later analysis, the rate of TCR association differed among HLA loci, with DRB1 alleles having the most associated TCRs and HLA-C alleles having the fewest. The presence/absence analyses assumed that sequencing depth was roughly uniform across donors, and that assumption may not be true. In a later genetic analysis, a missense DCLRE1C variant was associated with V-gene and J-gene trimming of TCR beta chains, and the association was replicated in an independent cohort. Correlated functional status among segregating V segments might reflect linkage disequilibrium, but an unknown experimental factor could not be ruled out. Across donors, most TCR sequences were observed very rarely, whereas some public TCRs were present in many individuals.

Library method: the immunoSEQ multiplex PCR assay. A mixture of 60 forward primers for TCR Vbeta segments and 13 reverse primers for TCR Jbeta segments was used in the multiplex PCR. The CDR3 region of rearranged TCR beta genes was amplified from genomic DNA by a multiplex PCR assay. The Illumina HiSeq System was used to sequence the amplified TCR beta libraries as 87-base-pair reads. The study's processing was this. Across the 670 or so repertoires, a later analysis counted roughly 77 million unique TCR beta chains, 9.5 million to 12 million of which were shared by at least two donors. To remove PCR and sequencing errors, raw reads were error-corrected and collapsed into unique sequences using a nearest-neighbor algorithm that merged closely related sequences. To assign V, D and J gene segments, CDR3 sequences were aligned to IMGT reference sequences. For a sequence to be retained, a match of at least six nucleotides was required to both a V gene segment and a J gene segment. A rearrangement was called productive if the CDR3 had no stop codons and remained in frame with V and J, and every other rearrangement was called non-productive. Following IMGT convention, CDR3 was defined as the stretch from the second conserved V-encoded cysteine up to the conserved J-encoded phenylalanine. In an earlier analysis of just under 600 of the donors, sequences lacking an unambiguous match to a single V gene segment were excluded. In an earlier analysis of a few hundred of the donors, V segments were called functional above 56.7% productive rearrangements and were called segregating when the between-donor standard deviation exceeded 5%. A statistical classification framework was developed to diagnose cytomegalovirus status using the catalog of TCR beta chain sequences. In a later analysis, TCR nucleotide sequences were compared against IMGT/GENE-DB human TR gene sequences so that V and J genes could be assigned. In a later analysis, CDR3 sequences and most-parsimonious VDJ recombination scenarios were assigned using the TCRdist pipeline. In a later analysis, each TCR beta chain was defined by its CDR3 amino acid sequence together with its V-gene family, and reads lacking a unique V-gene family were excluded. To address suspected cross-contamination and a sequencing artifact, a later analysis removed approximately 590 highly shared, low-generation-probability nucleotide sequences. In a later analysis, a clonal expansion index for each public chain was calculated from normalized within-repertoire ranks of inferred template counts. Generation probabilities in a later analysis came from a VDJ recombination model fitted to out-of-frame rearrangements, and those results were checked against IGoR. A later analysis scored TCR-TCR, TCR-HLA and TCR-CMV co-occurrence with hypergeometric tests, applying a repertoire-size bias correction to TCR pairs. False discovery rates were estimated in a later analysis by permuting HLA or CMV assignments 20 times. In a later analysis, co-occurring TCRs were grouped with DBSCAN, and TCRdist sequence similarity was added when clustering was performed within HLA-allele-positive subsets. Repertoires with fewer than 30,000 or more than 120,000 public chains, plus five repertoires with anomalous nucleotide sharing, were excluded from co-occurrence clustering. The table was pulled from immuneACCESS by TCRdb, which kept in-frame rearrangements only. Such tables lose some clones; where checked, under half of the loss comes from unresolved V genes, and the rest has no known cause. That table is the source of V, J and clone size, and D and trimming were worked out from the DNA. This sample holds around 29,000 clones; about three fifths were observed only once. The ten largest clones capture roughly 45% of the sample.

The sample comprised PBMCs. This sequence uses TRBV4-1 and TRBJ2-1; the D gene is perhaps TRBD2, on 5 matching bases. This receptor was obtained from a male donor in good health and CMV-seropositive. The CDR3 sequence is CASSLSVGSSYNEQFF. The DNA is TGCGCCAGCAGCCTCTCGGTGGGGAGCTCCTACAATGAGCAGTTCTTC.